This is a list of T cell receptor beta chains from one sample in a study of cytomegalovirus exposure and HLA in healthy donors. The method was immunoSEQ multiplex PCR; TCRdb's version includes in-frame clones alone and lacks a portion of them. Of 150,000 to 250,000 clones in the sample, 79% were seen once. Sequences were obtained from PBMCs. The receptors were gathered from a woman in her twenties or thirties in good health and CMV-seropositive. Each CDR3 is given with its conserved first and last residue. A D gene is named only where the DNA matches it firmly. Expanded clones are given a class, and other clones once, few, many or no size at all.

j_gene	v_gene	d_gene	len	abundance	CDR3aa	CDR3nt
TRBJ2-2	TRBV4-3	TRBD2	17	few	CASSPQLAGGRNGELFF	TGCGCCAGCAGCCCTCAGCTAGCGGGGGGGCGGAACGGGGAGCTGTTTTTT
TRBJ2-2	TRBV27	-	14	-	CASTLVPGTGELFF	TGTGCCAGCACCCTAGTGCCCGGCACCGGGGAGCTGTTTTTT
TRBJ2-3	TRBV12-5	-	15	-	CASGLASRSTDTQYF	TGTGCTAGTGGTTTGGCCTCGAGGAGCACAGATACGCAGTATTTT
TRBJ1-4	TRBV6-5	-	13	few	CASSGRKNEKLFF	TGTGCCAGCTCTGGGAGGAAGAATGAAAAACTGTTTTTT
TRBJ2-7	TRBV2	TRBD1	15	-	CASSEAGTGGVEQYF	TGTGCCAGCAGTGAAGCCGGGACAGGGGGCGTCGAGCAGTACTTC
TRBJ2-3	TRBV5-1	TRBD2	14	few	CATSRGAGTDTQYF	TGCGCCACTTCCCGGGGAGCGGGGACAGATACGCAGTATTTT
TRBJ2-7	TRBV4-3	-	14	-	CASSQEGMYYEQYF	TGCGCCAGCAGCCAAGAAGGAATGTACTACGAGCAGTACTTC
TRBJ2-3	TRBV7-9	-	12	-	CASRFSTDTQYF	TGTGCCAGCAGATTCTCCACAGATACGCAGTATTTT
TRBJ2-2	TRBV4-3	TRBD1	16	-	CASSQDRGHGTGELFF	TGCGCCAGCAGCCAAGACAGGGGGCACGGCACCGGGGAGCTGTTTTTT
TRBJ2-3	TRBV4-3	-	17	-	CASSQGLEGRGTDTQYF	TGCGCCAGCAGCCAAGGGCTGGAGGGCCGGGGCACAGATACGCAGTATTTT
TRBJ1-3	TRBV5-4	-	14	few	CASSLDYSGNTIYF	TGTGCCAGCAGCCTGGATTACTCTGGAAACACCATATATTTT
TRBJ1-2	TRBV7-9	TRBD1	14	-	CASSLGGGTMGYTF	TGTGCCAGCAGCTTAGGAGGGGGCACCATGGGCTACACCTTC
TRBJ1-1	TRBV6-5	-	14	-	CASSRQSGNTEAFF	TGTGCCAGCAGCCGACAGTCGGGGAACACTGAAGCTTTCTTT
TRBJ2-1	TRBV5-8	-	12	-	CASSLVANEQFF	TGTGCCAGCAGCTTGGTGGCCAATGAGCAGTTCTTC
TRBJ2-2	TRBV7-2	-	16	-	CASSLWGLANTGELFF	TGTGCCAGCAGCTTATGGGGGCTCGCGAACACCGGGGAGCTGTTTTTT
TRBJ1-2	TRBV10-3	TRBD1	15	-	CAISESRGRDIGYTF	TGTGCCATCAGTGAGTCCAGGGGGCGGGATATTGGCTACACCTTC
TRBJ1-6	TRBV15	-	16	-	CATSRDHDTSNSPLHF	TGTGCCACCAGCAGAGATCATGACACCTCTAATTCACCCCTCCACTTT
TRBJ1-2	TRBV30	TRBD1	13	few	CAWGLGTGDGYTF	TGTGCCTGGGGGCTGGGGACAGGGGACGGCTACACCTTC
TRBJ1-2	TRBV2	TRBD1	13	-	CASSRGQNYGYTF	TGTGCCAGCAGCAGGGGACAGAACTATGGCTACACCTTC
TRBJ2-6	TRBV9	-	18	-	CASSGGGQAGSGANVLTF	TGTGCCAGCAGCGGGGGGGGACAGGCCGGATCTGGGGCCAACGTCCTGACTTTC
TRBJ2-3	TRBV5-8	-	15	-	CASSAGTARTGGQYF	TGTGCCAGCAGCGCCGGGACGGCCCGGACCGGGGGGCAGTATTTT
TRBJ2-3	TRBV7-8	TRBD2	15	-	CASSLVGEGLNTQYF	TGTGCCAGCAGCTTAGTTGGGGAGGGCCTGAATACGCAGTATTTT
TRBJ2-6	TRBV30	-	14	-	CAWGFSSGANVLTF	TGTGCCTGGGGTTTCAGCTCTGGGGCCAACGTCCTGACTTTC
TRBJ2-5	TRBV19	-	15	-	CASSILGGVQETQYF	TGTGCCAGTAGTATCCTGGGCGGGGTACAAGAGACCCAGTACTTC
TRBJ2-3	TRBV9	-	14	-	CASGRGRREDTQYF	TGTGCCAGCGGGCGAGGGAGGAGGGAAGATACGCAGTATTTT
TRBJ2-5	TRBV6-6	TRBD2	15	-	CASSQAGGTLETQYF	TGTGCCAGCAGCCAAGCGGGGGGGACCTTGGAGACCCAGTACTTC
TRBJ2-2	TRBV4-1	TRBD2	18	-	CASSQDPSGAGNTGELFF	TGCGCCAGCAGCCAAGATCCCAGCGGGGCAGGGAACACCGGGGAGCTGTTTTTT